Listed below are T cell receptor beta chains from one sample, sequenced in a study of blood T cell repertoires in COVID-19. This table comes from immunoSEQ multiplex PCR, and its TCRdb copy is limited to in-frame clones, with some not included. The sample has about 160,000 clones, 80% to 90% seen once. Sequenced: peripheral blood. The receptors shown here come from a woman aged 80 or over with acute or convalescent COVID-19. Each CDR3 is given with its conserved first and last residue. D genes are given only for firm matches. The listing skips clone size in some rows; elsewhere it reads once, few, many or a size class.

V gene	J gene	clone size	D gene	CDR3 DNA	CDR3 protein
TRBV19	TRBJ2-3	NA	TRBD2	TGTGCCAGCGGTACTAGCGGCACAGATACGCAGTATTTT	CASGTSGTDTQYF
TRBV19	TRBJ2-7	NA	TRBD1	TGTGCCAGTAGTCAGGACAGGGTTTCGTACGAGCAGTACTTC	CASSQDRVSYEQYF
TRBV27	TRBJ2-3	NA	TRBD2	TGTGCCAGCAGTTCCGGACTAGCGGGGTTCACAGATACGCAGTATTTT	CASSSGLAGFTDTQYF
TRBV7-2	TRBJ1-2	NA	TRBD1	TGTGCCAGCAGCTTAGTAGGACAGGCAAACAACTATGGCTACACCTTC	CASSLVGQANNYGYTF
TRBV18	TRBJ1-6	NA	TRBD1	TGTGCCAGCTCACCAGGGACAGGGGAGTCACCCCTCCACTTT	CASSPGTGESPLHF
TRBV12-3/TRBV12-4	TRBJ2-1	many	TRBD1	TGTGCCACCGGCTGGACAGGGGCCAATGAGCAGTTCTTC	CATGWTGANEQFF
TRBV10-3	TRBJ2-7	NA	TRBD1	TGTGCCATATGGACAGGGGGGGCCTACGAGCAGTACTTC	CAIWTGGAYEQYF
TRBV5-8	TRBJ2-7	NA	NA	TGTGCCAGCAGCCCCTCGTGGAGCTACGAGCAGTACTTC	CASSPSWSYEQYF
TRBV7-9	TRBJ1-2	NA	NA	TGTGCCAGCAGCTCCCTACCAAGGACAATCCGCTCCCTTAGCTATGGCTACACCTTC	CASSSLPRTIRSLSYGYTF
TRBV20-1	TRBJ1-1	NA	NA	TGCAGTGCTAGTCTATTGGTTCAGGCTGCTGAAGCTTTCTTT	CSASLLVQAAEAFF
TRBV5-8	TRBJ2-1	NA	TRBD1	TGTGCCAGCAGCCTCCCCGGGACAGGGATCTACAATGAGCAGTTCTTC	CASSLPGTGIYNEQFF
TRBV19	TRBJ1-1	NA	NA	TGTGCCAGTAGGGGCGGGGGCAAAAGCACTGAAGCTTTCTTT	CASRGGGKSTEAFF
TRBV7-9	TRBJ2-1	NA	NA	TGTGCCAGCAGTTTAGACAGGAATGAGCAGTTCTTC	CASSLDRNEQFF
TRBV28	TRBJ2-1	NA	NA	TGTGCCAGCAGGTTCCTACACAAGGGGAATGAGCAGTTCTTC	CASRFLHKGNEQFF
TRBV19	TRBJ2-1	NA	NA	TGTGCCAGTAGTATAGTCCCAGGAACGGCTGAGCAGTTCTTC	CASSIVPGTAEQFF
TRBV21-1	TRBJ2-3	NA	NA	TGTGCCAGCAGCAATGAGGACTCCCCCGATACAGATACGCAGTATTTT	CASSNEDSPDTDTQYF
TRBV5-4	TRBJ2-5	NA	NA	TGTGCCAGCAGCTTTGAAATTAGCGTGGGCGAGACCCAGTACTTC	CASSFEISVGETQYF
TRBV14	TRBJ2-7	NA	NA	TGTGCCAGCAGCCGCACAGATGGGCCCTCCTACGAGCAGTACTTC	CASSRTDGPSYEQYF
TRBV28	TRBJ2-5	NA	NA	TGTGCCAGCAGTTTTGAGGGCAGGCCCCAATCGGGGCAGTACTTC	CASSFEGRPQSGQYF
TRBV28	TRBJ1-5	few	TRBD1	TGTGCCACCAAGGACAGGGGAGGAAGAGAGCCCCAGCATTTT	CATKDRGGREPQHF
TRBV18	TRBJ2-5	NA	TRBD2	TGTGCCAGCTCACCCCGCCCGACTAGCGGCCAAGAGACCCAGTACTTC	CASSPRPTSGQETQYF
TRBV7-9	TRBJ2-1	NA	TRBD2	TGTGCCAGCAGCTTCCAGGTACTAGCGGGAGTTGAGAATGAGCAGTTCTTC	CASSFQVLAGVENEQFF
TRBV24-1	TRBJ2-1	NA	NA	TGTGCCACCTCCCTCTACAATGAGCAGTTCTTC	CATSLYNEQFF
TRBV18	TRBJ2-7	NA	TRBD2	TGTGCCAGCTCACTCCAGACTAGCGGGGGCTCCTACGAGCAGTACTTC	CASSLQTSGGSYEQYF
TRBV21-1	TRBJ2-1	NA	NA	TGTGCCAGCAGCAAAGTTACCCATTCAGACTACAATGAGCAGTTCTTC	CASSKVTHSDYNEQFF
TRBV7-9	TRBJ2-3	NA	NA	TGTGCCAGCAGCTTGCAGGGGAGTTTGAACACAGATACGCAGTATTTT	CASSLQGSLNTDTQYF
TRBV6-5	TRBJ1-3	NA	NA	TGTGCCACACAGGGCCTCTCTGGAAACACCATATATTTT	CATQGLSGNTIYF
TRBV5-5	TRBJ1-1	NA	NA	TGTGCCAGCAGCTTCCGGGAGAACACTGAAGCTTTCTTT	CASSFRENTEAFF
TRBV14	TRBJ2-7	few	NA	TGTGCCAGCAGCCAATACTACGGGGACAAGTCTTCCTACGAGCAGTACTTC	CASSQYYGDKSSYEQYF
TRBV27	TRBJ1-2	NA	TRBD1	TGTGCCAGCAGTTTCGTGACAGGGGGCGTCTATGGCTACACCTTC	CASSFVTGGVYGYTF
TRBV7-2	TRBJ2-2	NA	NA	TGTGCCAGCAGCCCCCGGGGAACCGGGGAGCTGTTTTTT	CASSPRGTGELFF
TRBV12-5	TRBJ1-4	NA	NA	TGTGCTAGTGGTATTCACCACGCTCCCCCACGAGTATATAATGAAAAACTGTTTTTT	CASGIHHAPPRVYNEKLFF
TRBV5-4	TRBJ1-2	NA	NA	TGTGCCAGCAGCTTGCGGGGGGGTGCGAGCGGCTACACCTTC	CASSLRGGASGYTF
TRBV25-1	TRBJ1-1	NA	NA	TGTGCCAGCAGTCCGACAGCCCAATTGAACACTGAAGCTTTCTTT	CASSPTAQLNTEAFF
TRBV5-1	TRBJ1-4	NA	TRBD1	TGCGCCAGCAGCTTGGCCGGGACAGGGAATGAAAAACTGTTTTTT	CASSLAGTGNEKLFF
TRBV6-5	TRBJ2-1	NA	TRBD2	TGTGCCAGCAGTTACGCGACTAGCGGGTACAATGAGCAGTTCTTC	CASSYATSGYNEQFF
TRBV3-1/TRBV3-2	TRBJ2-3	once	TRBD2	TGTGCCAGCCATTCCGGCGGGGGAAGCACAGATACGCAGTATTTT	CASHSGGGSTDTQYF
TRBV15	TRBJ1-2	NA	TRBD1	TGTGCCACCAGCCTTGACAGGGGGCGCGTCCGAGTTGGCTACACCTTC	CATSLDRGRVRVGYTF
TRBV11-2	TRBJ2-2	once	TRBD2	TGTGCCAGCAGACCCCTAGCGGGGGCCACCGGGGAGCTGTTTTTT	CASRPLAGATGELFF
TRBV28	TRBJ2-7	few	NA	TGTGCCAGCAGCCGGTACGAGCAGTACTTC	CASSRYEQYF
TRBV10-3	TRBJ2-1	NA	TRBD2	TGTGCCATGGCGAACGGACTAGAACTTTCCAGTGAGCAGTTCTTC	CAMANGLELSSEQFF
TRBV6-6	TRBJ1-5	NA	TRBD1	TGTGCCAGCAGTTACGGGGGACAGGGAAGCAATCAGCCCCAGCATTTT	CASSYGGQGSNQPQHF
TRBV19	TRBJ1-5	NA	NA	TGTGCCAGTACCCCTCTCCGGGAGGGCCCGGTTAGGCCCCAGCATTTT	CASTPLREGPVRPQHF
TRBV30	TRBJ1-1	NA	TRBD1	TGTGCCTGGAGTGTAAAGGGGGCGCGAACTGAAGCTTTCTTT	CAWSVKGARTEAFF
TRBV23-1	TRBJ2-1	NA	TRBD2	TGCGCCAGCCCCCCCTGGACTAGTTTTAACAATGAGCAGTTCTTC	CASPPWTSFNNEQFF
TRBV19	TRBJ2-2	NA	NA	TGTGCCAGTAGTCCCTTGGCGGGCACCGGGGAGCTGTTTTTT	CASSPLAGTGELFF
TRBV19	TRBJ1-3	NA	NA	TGTGCCAGTAGGGAACAGCACTCTGGAAACACCATATATTTT	CASREQHSGNTIYF
TRBV10-3	TRBJ1-5	NA	NA	TGTGCCATCAGTAAAGACAGGCCCTGGGTCGAGCCCCAGCATTTT	CAISKDRPWVEPQHF